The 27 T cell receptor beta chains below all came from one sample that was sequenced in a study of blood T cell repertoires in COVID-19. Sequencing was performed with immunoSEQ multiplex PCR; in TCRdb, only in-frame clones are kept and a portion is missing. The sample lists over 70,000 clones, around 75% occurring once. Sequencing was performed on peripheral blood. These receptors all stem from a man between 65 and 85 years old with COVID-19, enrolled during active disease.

The CDR3 sequence: CASSFSRDQGQLCLSGELFF. In DNA form, the CDR3 reads TGTGCCAGCAGTTTCTCTCGGGACCAGGGGCAACTTTGTTTATCCGGGGAGCTGTTTTTT. This chain connects TRBV27 to TRBJ2-2; D is perhaps TRBD1 (6 bases). Looked up from germline, CDR1 is MNHEY and CDR2 is SMNVEV (reference sequence). The CDR3 is made up of 20 amino acids. V was clipped by 3 bases and J by 6 bases, with 29 bases between them.

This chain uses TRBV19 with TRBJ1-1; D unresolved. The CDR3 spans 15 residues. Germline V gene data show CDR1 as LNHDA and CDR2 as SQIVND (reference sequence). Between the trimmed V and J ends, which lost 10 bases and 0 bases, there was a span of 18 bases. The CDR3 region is CATIRNSNMNTEAFF. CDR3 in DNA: TGTGCCACCATCCGGAACAGCAACATGAACACTGAAGCTTTCTTT.

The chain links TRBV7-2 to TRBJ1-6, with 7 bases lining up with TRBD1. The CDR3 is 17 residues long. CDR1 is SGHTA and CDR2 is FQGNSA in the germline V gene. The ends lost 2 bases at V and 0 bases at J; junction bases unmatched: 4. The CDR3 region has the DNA TGTGCCAGCAGCTTAAGGCAGGGGGGCTCCTATAATTCACCCCTCCACTTT. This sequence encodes CASSLRQGGSYNSPLHF.

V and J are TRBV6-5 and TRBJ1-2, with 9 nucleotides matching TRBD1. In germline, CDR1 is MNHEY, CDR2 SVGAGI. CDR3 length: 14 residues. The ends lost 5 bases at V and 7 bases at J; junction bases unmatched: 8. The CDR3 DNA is TGTGCCAGCAGTCCCCGCGGGACAGGGCTTGGCTACACCTTC. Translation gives CASSPRGTGLGYTF.

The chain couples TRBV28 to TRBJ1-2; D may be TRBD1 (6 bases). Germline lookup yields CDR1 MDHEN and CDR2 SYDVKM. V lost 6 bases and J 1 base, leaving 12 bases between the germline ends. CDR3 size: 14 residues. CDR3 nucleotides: TGTGCCAGCAGAAACTCACAGGGTAACTATGGCTACACCTTC. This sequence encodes CASRNSQGNYGYTF.

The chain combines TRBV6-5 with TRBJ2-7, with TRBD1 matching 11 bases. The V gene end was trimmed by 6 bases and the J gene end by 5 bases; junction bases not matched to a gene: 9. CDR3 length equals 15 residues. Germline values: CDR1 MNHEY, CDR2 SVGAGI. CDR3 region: CASSQDRGRGDEQYF. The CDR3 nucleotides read TGTGCCAGCAGCCAGGACAGGGGGCGCGGGGACGAGCAGTACTTC.

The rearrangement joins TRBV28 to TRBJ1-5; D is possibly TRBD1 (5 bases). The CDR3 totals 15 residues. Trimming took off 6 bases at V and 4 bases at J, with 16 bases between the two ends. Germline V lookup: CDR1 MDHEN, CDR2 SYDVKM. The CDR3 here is CASRSGLMSNQPQHF. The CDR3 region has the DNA TGTGCCAGCAGGTCGGGACTCATGTCTAATCAGCCCCAGCATTTT.

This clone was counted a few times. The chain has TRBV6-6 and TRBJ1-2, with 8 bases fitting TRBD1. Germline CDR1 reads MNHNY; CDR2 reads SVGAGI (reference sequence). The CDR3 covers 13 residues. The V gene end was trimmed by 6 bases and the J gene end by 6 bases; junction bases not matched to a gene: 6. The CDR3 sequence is CASRSGTGHGYTF. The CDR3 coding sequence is TGTGCCAGCAGGTCCGGGACAGGTCATGGCTACACCTTC.

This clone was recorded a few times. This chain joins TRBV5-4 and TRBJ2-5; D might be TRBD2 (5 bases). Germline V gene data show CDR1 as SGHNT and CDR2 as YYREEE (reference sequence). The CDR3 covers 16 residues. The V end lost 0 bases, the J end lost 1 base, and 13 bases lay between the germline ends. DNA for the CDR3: TGTGCCAGCAGCTTGGTCGTTGCTAGCTTCCAAGAGACCCAGTACTTC. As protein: CASSLVVASFQETQYF.

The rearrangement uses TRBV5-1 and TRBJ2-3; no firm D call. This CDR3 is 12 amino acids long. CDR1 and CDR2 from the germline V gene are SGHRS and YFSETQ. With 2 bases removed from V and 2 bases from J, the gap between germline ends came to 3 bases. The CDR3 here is CASSFNTDTQYF. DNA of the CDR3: TGCGCCAGCAGCTTCAACACAGATACGCAGTATTTT.

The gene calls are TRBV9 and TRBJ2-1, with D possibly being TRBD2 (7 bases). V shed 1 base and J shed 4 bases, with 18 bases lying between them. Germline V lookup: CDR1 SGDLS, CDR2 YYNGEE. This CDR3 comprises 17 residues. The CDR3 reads CASSVLGGGLGYNEQFF. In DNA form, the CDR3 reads TGTGCCAGCAGCGTATTAGGGGGAGGGTTAGGGTACAATGAGCAGTTCTTC.

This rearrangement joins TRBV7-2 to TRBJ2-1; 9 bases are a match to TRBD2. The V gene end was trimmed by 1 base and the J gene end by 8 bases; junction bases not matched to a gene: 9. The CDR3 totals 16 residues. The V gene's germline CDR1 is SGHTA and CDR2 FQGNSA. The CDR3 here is CASSLDRGRALDEQFF. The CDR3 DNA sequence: TGTGCCAGCAGCTTAGACCGCGGGAGGGCCCTGGATGAGCAGTTCTTC.

As DNA, the CDR3 is TGCGCCAGCAGCCAAGAGCGAGCGGGGGGAACTGATACGCAGTATTTT. Its protein product is CASSQERAGGTDTQYF. The chain employs TRBV4-3 and TRBJ2-3; 9 nucleotides align to TRBD2. Per the germline V gene, CDR1 is LGHNA and CDR2 is YSLEER. Unmatched junction bases numbered 7, after V lost 0 bases and J lost 6 bases. CDR3 length equals 16 residues.

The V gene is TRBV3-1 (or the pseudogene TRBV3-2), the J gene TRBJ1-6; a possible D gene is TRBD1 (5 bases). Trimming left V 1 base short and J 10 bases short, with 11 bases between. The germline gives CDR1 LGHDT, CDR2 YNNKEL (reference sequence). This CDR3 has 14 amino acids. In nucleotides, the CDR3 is TGTGCCAGCAGCCAAGTGGCAGGGCGGTCACCCCTCCACTTT. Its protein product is CASSQVAGRSPLHF.

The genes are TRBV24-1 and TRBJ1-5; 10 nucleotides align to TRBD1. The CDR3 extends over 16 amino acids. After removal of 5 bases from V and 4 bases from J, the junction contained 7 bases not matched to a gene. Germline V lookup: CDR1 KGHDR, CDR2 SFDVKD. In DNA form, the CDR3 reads TGTGCCACCAGTGTCGCCGGGACAGGGGAGAATCAGCCCCAGCATTTT. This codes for CATSVAGTGENQPQHF.

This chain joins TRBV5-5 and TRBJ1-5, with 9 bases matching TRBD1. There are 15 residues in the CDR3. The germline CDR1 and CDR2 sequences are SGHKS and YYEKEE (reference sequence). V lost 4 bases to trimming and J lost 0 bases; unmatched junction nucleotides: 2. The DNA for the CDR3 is TGTGCCAGCAGCCGGACAGGGGATAGCAATCAGCCCCAGCATTTT. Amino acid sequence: CASSRTGDSNQPQHF.

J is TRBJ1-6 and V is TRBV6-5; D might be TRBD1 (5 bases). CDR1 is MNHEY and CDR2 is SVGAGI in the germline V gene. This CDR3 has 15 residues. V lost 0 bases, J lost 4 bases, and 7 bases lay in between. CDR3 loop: CASSYSRDYNSPLHF. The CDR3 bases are TGTGCCAGCAGTTACTCCAGGGATTATAATTCACCCCTCCACTTT.

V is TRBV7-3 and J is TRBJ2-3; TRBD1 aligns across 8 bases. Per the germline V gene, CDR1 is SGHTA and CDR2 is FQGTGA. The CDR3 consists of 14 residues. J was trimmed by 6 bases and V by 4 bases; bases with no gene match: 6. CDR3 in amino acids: CASSYDRGRDTQYF. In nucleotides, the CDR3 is TGTGCCAGCAGCTATGACAGGGGTAGGGATACGCAGTATTTT.

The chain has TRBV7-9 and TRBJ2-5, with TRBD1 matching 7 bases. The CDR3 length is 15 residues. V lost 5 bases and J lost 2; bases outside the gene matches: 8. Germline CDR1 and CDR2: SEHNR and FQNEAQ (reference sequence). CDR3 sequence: CASSHRGVPQETQYF. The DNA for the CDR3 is TGTGCCAGCAGCCACAGGGGAGTCCCGCAAGAGACCCAGTACTTC.

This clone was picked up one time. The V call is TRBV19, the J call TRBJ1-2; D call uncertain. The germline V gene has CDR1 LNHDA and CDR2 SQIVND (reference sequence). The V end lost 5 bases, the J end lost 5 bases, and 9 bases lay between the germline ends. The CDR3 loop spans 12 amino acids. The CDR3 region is CASSERLYGYTF. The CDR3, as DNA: TGTGCCAGTAGTGAGAGGCTTTATGGCTACACCTTC.

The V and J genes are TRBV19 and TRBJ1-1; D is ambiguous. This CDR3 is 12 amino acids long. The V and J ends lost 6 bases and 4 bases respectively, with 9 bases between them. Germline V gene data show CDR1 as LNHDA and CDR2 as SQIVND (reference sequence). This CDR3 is CASSFRGTEAFF. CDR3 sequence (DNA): TGTGCCAGTAGCTTCCGGGGCACTGAAGCTTTCTTT.

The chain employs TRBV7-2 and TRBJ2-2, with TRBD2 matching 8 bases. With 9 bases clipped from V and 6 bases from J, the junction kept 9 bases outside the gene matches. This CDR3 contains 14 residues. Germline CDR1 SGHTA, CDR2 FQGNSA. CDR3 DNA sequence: TGTGCCAGTTACACCGGGGGGGGCTCCGGGGAGCTGTTTTTT. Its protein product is CASYTGGGSGELFF.

Here the CDR3 reads CASSLGPLAGVQETQYF. In nucleotides, the CDR3 is TGTGCCAGCAGCTTGGGTCCCCTAGCGGGGGTACAAGAGACCCAGTACTTC. This chain connects TRBV5-4 to TRBJ2-5, with 10 bases matching TRBD2. With V trimmed by 0 bases and J by 2 bases, 7 bases remained unmatched. The CDR3 loop spans 17 amino acids. Germline V gene sequence: CDR1 SGHNT, CDR2 YYREEE (reference sequence).

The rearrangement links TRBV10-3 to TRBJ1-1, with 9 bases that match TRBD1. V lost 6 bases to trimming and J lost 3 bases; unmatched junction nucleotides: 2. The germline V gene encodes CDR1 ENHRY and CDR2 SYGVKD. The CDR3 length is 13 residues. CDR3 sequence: CAIRRTGDTEAFF. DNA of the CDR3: TGTGCCATCAGGCGGACAGGGGACACTGAAGCTTTCTTT.

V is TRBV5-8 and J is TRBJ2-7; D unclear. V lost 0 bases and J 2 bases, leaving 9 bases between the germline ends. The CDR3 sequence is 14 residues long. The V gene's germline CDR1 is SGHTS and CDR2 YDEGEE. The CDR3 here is CASSLGVMAYEQYF. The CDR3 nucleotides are TGTGCCAGCAGCTTGGGAGTTATGGCCTACGAGCAGTACTTC. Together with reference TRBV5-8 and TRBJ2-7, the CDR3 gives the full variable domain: EAGVTQSPTHLIKTRGQQATLRCSPISGHTSVYWYQQALGLGLQFLLWYDEGEERNRGNFPPRFSGRQFPNYSSELNVNALELEDSALYLCASSLGVMAYEQYFGPGTRLTVT.

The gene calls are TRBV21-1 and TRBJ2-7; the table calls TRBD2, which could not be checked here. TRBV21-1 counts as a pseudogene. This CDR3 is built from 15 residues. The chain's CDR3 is CASSKHDRDRYEQYF. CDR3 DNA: TGTGCCAGCAGCAAACATGATCGGGATCGCTACGAGCAGTACTTC.

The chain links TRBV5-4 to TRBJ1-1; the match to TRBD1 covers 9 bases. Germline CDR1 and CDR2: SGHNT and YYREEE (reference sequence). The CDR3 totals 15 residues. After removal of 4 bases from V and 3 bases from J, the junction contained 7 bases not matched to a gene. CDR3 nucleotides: TGTGCCAGCAGCAGGGACAGGGCTTCGGACACTGAAGCTTTCTTT. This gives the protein CASSRDRASDTEAFF.